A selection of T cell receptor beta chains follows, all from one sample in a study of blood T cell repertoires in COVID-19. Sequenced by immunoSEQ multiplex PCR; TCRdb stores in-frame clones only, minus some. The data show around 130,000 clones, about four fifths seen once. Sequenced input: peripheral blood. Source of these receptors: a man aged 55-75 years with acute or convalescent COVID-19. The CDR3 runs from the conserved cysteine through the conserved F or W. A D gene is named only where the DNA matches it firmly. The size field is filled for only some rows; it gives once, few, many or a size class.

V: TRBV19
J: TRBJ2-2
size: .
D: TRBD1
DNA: TGTGCCAGCCTCCGACAGGGGGCGGCCGGGGAGCTGTTTTTT
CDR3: CASLRQGAAGELFF

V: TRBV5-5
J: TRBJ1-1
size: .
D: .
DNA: TGTGCCAGCAGCTTGGGTGGACAGCGAAGTGAAGCTTTCTTT
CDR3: CASSLGGQRSEAFF

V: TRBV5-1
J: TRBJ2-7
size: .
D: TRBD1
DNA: TGCGCCAGCAGCAAGTATGAGGGGGCCTCATCCGAGCAGTACTTC
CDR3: CASSKYEGASSEQYF

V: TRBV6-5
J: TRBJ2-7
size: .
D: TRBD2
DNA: TGTGCCAGCGGGACTAATTCCTTCGAGCAGTACTTC
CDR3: CASGTNSFEQYF

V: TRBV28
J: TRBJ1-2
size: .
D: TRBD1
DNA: TGTGCCAGCAGTTTAGGGACAGGGATCTATGGCTACACCTTC
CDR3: CASSLGTGIYGYTF

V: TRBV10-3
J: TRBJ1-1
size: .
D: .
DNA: TGTGCCATCAGTGACACGACTCGGACAGCTGAAGCTTTCTTT
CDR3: CAISDTTRTAEAFF

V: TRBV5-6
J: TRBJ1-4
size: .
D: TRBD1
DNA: TGTGCCAGCAGCCCGGGACAGGGGATTGAAAAACTGTTTTTT
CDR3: CASSPGQGIEKLFF

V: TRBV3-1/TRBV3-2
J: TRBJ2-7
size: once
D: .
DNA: TGTGCCAGCAGCCAAGGACTAGTACTCGAGCAGTACTTC
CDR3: CASSQGLVLEQYF

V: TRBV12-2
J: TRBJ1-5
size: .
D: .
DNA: TGTGCAAGTCGCTTAGCGAAGGGGGCCAATCAGCCCCAGCATTTT
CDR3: CASRLAKGANQPQHF

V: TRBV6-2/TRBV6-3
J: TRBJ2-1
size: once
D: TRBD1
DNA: TGTGCCAGCAGTTACCACAGGGGGAGCTCCTACAATGAGCAGTTCTTC
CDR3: CASSYHRGSSYNEQFF

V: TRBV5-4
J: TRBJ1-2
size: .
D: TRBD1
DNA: TGTGCCAGCAGCCATAGTGGACAGGGCAACTATGGCTACACCTTC
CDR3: CASSHSGQGNYGYTF

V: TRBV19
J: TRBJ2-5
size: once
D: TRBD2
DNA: TGTGCCAGTAGTGTTGCTGGAGCGGGAGGGCGAGAGACCCAGTACTTC
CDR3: CASSVAGAGGRETQYF

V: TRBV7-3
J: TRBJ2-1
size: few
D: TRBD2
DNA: TGTGCCAGCAGTCAGAGCGGGGGGTCGTTGAATGAGCAGTTCTTC
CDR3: CASSQSGGSLNEQFF

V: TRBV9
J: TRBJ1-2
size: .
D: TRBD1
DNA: TGTGCCAGCAGCGCTCACAGGGGCCTTAACTATGGCTACACCTTC
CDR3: CASSAHRGLNYGYTF

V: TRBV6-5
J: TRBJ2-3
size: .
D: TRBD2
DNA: TGTGCCAGCGACAGGGCGCGGGAGGGCGCAGATACGCAGTATTTT
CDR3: CASDRAREGADTQYF

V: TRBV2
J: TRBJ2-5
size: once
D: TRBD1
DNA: TGTGCCAGCAGTGTAGGGGGCGAGTGGGAGACCCAGTACTTC
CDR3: CASSVGGEWETQYF

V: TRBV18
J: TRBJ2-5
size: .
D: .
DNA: TGTGCCAGCTCACCCCTACAGGACAAAAAAGAGACCCAGTACTTC
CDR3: CASSPLQDKKETQYF

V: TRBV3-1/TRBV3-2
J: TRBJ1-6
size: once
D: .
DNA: TGTGCCAGCAGCCAAGCGGAGGGAGCGAGCTCACCCCTCCACTTT
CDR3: CASSQAEGASSPLHF

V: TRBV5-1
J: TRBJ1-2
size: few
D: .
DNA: TGCGCCAGCAGCTTGGTTGGGGGCGGTGAAACTAAGGGCTACACCTTC
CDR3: CASSLVGGGETKGYTF

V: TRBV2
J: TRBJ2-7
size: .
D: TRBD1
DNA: TGTGCCAGCAGGATGACAGGGTCGATCTCCTACGAGCAGTACTTC
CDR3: CASRMTGSISYEQYF